This TCR beta chain was found in a study of T cells in Graves' hyperthyroidism and ophthalmopathy. RNA transcripts provided the source from which TCR beta CDR3 regions were amplified. RT-PCR in the first round (using the HTBI primer set) targeted the TCR CDR3. TCRdb processed the multiplex PCR reads anew with MiXCR; each CDR3 protein has one entry. The sample shows more than 350,000 distinct CDR3 sequences, under 15% of them seen only once. This clonotype was found many times. Its target is unknown. Patients aged 18 to 65 had newly diagnosed hyperthyroidism that had lasted under 2 months. It was 8 to 10 ml of fresh peripheral blood that supplied the PBMCs. Overall study findings and caveats: With a median lead of approximately 6.4 months before onset, the model predicted ophthalmopathy. Most expanded thyroid clonotypes above 0.001 recurred in blood.

Sequencing was performed on blood. The origin of this receptor is a woman aged 25-40 years with Graves' hyperthyroidism.

The DNA for the CDR3 is TGTGCCAGCAGTCAGGGGGCGGTTGGCTATGGCTACACCTTC. It translates to CASSQGAVGYGYTF. This chain links TRBV2 with TRBJ1-2; 8 bases are a match to TRBD1. From germline, CDR1 is SNHLY and CDR2 FYNNEI. Trimming cost V 5 bases and J 4 bases; bases outside gene matches: 6. The CDR3 extends over 14 amino acids. Using reference TRBV2 and TRBJ1-2 for the parts outside the CDR3, the full variable domain is EPEVTQTPSHQVTQMGQEVILRCVPISNHLYFYWYRQILGQKVEFLVSFYNNEISEKSEIFDDQFSVERPDGSNFTLKIRSTKLEDSAMYFCASSQGAVGYGYTFGSGTRLTVV.